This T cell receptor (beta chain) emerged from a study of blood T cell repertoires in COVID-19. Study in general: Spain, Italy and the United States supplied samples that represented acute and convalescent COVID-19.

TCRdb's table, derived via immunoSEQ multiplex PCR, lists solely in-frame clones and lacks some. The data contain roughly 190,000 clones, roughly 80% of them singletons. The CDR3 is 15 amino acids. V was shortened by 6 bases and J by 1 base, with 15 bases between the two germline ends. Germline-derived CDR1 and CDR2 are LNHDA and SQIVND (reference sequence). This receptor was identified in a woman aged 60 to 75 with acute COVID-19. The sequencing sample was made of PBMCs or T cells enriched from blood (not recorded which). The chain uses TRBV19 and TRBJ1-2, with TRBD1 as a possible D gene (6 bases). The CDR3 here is CASRRQAGVNYGYTF. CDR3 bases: TGTGCCAGTAGAAGACAGGCGGGTGTTAACTATGGCTACACCTTC.